Listed here are 8 T cell receptor beta chains from one sample, sequenced in a study of glioma-infiltrating T cells. The iRepertoire nested amplicon-rescue multiplex PCR amplified TCR alpha and beta CDR3s from RNA. Using its own MiXCR run on the multiplex PCR reads, TCRdb lists one record per CDR3 protein. The data show 100,000 to 150,000 distinct CDR3 sequences, roughly 25% seen once. Sequencing was performed on glioma tissue, nonneoplastic brain tissue, or PBMCs (not recorded which). The source of these receptors is a human donor with low-grade glioma or glioblastoma, undergoing nonglioma brain surgery, or in good health (not recorded which).

The chain has TRBV20-1 and TRBJ1-1, with TRBD1 identical over 9 bases. The junction had 5 bases not matched to a gene; V was cut back by 5 bases and J by 1 base. Germline V lookup: CDR1 DFQATT, CDR2 SNEGSKA (reference sequence). The CDR3 runs 14 residues. CDR3: CSAYPGQGNTEAFF. CDR3 nucleotides: TGCAGTGCTTATCCGGGACAGGGGAACACTGAAGCTTTCTTT.

This clonotype occurred a few times. The rearrangement links TRBV6-4 to TRBJ1-5; D gene unclear. Germline values: CDR1 MRHNA, CDR2 SNTAGT. V gave up 5 bases and J gave up 5 bases, with 10 bases separating them. The length of the CDR3 is 13 residues. CDR3 sequence (DNA): TGTGCCAGCAGTCCGCAGGTTGATCAGCCCCAGCATTTT. Amino acid sequence: CASSPQVDQPQHF.

As concerns this clonotype: One base away lies a much larger clone, so this may be a sequencing read error. CDR3 loop: CASSQDGQGTEANVLTF. The CDR3 coding sequence is TGCGCCAGCAGCCAAGATGGTCAGGGGACTGAGGCCAACGTCCTGACTTTC. This sequence joins TRBV4-3 and TRBJ2-6; D might be TRBD1 or TRBD2, each matching 6 bases. Trimming stripped 0 bases from V and 6 bases from J, with 15 bases between. The CDR3 covers 17 residues. CDR1 and CDR2 (germline): LGHNA, YSLEER.

This rearrangement joins TRBV12-3 or TRBV12-4 to TRBJ1-5; unclear D gene. The CDR3 loop spans 14 amino acids. Trimming removed 1 base at V and 6 bases at J, with 10 bases between. The CDR3, as DNA: TGTGCCAGCAGTTTAGACCTATCAGGTCAGCCCCAGCATTTT. This gives the protein CASSLDLSGQPQHF.

This clonotype showed up just a few times. The V call is TRBV4-1, the J call TRBJ2-3; D ambiguous. The V end lost 4 bases, the J end lost 3 bases, and 11 bases lay between the germline ends. The germline gives CDR1 MGHRA, CDR2 YSYEKL. The CDR3 loop spans 14 amino acids. In DNA form, the CDR3 reads TGCGCCAGCAGCCGATTGCGTGGGACAGATACGCAGTATTTT. Translated, it gives CASSRLRGTDTQYF.

Notes on this clonotype: This may stem from a read error, because a much larger clone lies one nucleotide away. The V call is TRBV7-6, the J call TRBJ2-2; no reliable D call. Trimming shortened V by 5 bases and J by 6 bases, and 10 bases separated the two germline ends. The CDR3 loop spans 13 amino acids. Germline values: CDR1 SGHVS, CDR2 FNYEAQ. Here the CDR3 reads CASSPLLAGELFF. Here the CDR3 DNA reads TGTGCCAGCAGCCCATTATTGGCCGGGGAGCTGTTTTTT.

This clonotype was detected only a few times. The chain carries TRBV11-2 and TRBJ2-7; 8 bases align to TRBD1. The V and J ends lost 3 bases and 0 bases, in that order; junction bases with no gene match: 10. Germline values: CDR1 SGHAT, CDR2 FQNNGV. There are 17 residues in the CDR3. The CDR3 reads CASSFDYTTGASYEQYF. CDR3 bases: TGTGCCAGCAGCTTCGATTATACGACAGGGGCCTCCTACGAGCAGTACTTC.

The rearrangement joins TRBV29-1 to TRBJ2-7; TRBD1 aligns across 11 bases. The V and J ends lost 8 bases and 2 bases, in that order; junction bases with no gene match: 5. This CDR3 region has 13 residues. CDR1 and CDR2 from the germline V gene are SQVTM and ANQGSEA. The CDR3 sequence: CSIGTGGTYEQYF. The CDR3 DNA is TGCAGCATTGGGACAGGGGGTACCTACGAGCAGTACTTC.